The 22 T cell receptor beta chains listed next were all sequenced from one sample in a study of shared clonotypes between healthy human individuals (dated by TCRdb to 2020 to 2022). The method behind the library was the immunoSEQ multiplex PCR assay. The source is immuneACCESS, and TCRdb retained only in-frame sequences with V and J called. Part of the clones is not carried over; for the studies checked, unresolved V genes explain less than half of this, and the remainder is unexplained. In this sample the table shows some 2 million clones, 85% to 95% of which occur a single time. The ten largest clones represent around 1.2% of the sample. CD8 naive samples consisted of CD45RO-negative cells that were positively selected for CCR7, yielding a CD45RA+CCR7+ population without TemRA cells. Sequenced: naive CD8+ T cells sorted from blood. The cell subset or site label corresponds to: CD45RA+CCR7+. Every receptor here comes from a young man in good health.

This chain uses TRBV9 with TRBJ2-3; 7 positions match TRBD2. Per germline, CDR1 SGDLS and CDR2 YYNGEE. J lost 3 bases, V lost 3 bases, and 10 bases had no gene match. The CDR3 runs 16 residues. The CDR3 region is CASSEASGMGTDTQYF. CDR3 bases: TGTGCCAGCAGCGAAGCCAGCGGGATGGGGACAGATACGCAGTATTTT.

This clone was observed a few times. V is TRBV27 and J is TRBJ2-5, with D possibly TRBD2 on 5 matching bases. Trimming cost V 3 bases and J 4 bases, with 15 bases left between them. The CDR3 extends over 15 amino acids. The germline CDR1 and CDR2 sequences are MNHEY and SMNVEV (reference sequence). CDR3 sequence: CASSFVMEGRETQYF. The CDR3 DNA reads as TGTGCCAGCAGTTTCGTAATGGAAGGGAGAGAGACCCAGTACTTC.

The genes are TRBV27 and TRBJ1-1; D unclear. Per germline, CDR1 MNHEY and CDR2 SMNVEV (reference sequence). The V end lost 7 bases, the J end lost 4 bases, and 16 bases lay between the germline ends. The CDR3 covers 14 residues. Here the CDR3 DNA reads TGTGCCAGCAAAGTTTCCTCAGGTCCCACTGAAGCTTTCTTT. This gives the protein CASKVSSGPTEAFF.

The CDR3 loop reads CAISDQGRTDTQYF. CDR3 nucleotides: TGTGCCATCAGTGATCAGGGGCGCACAGATACGCAGTATTTT. The rearrangement links TRBV10-3 to TRBJ2-3; perhaps TRBD1 as D (6 bases). The length of the CDR3 is 14 residues. The germline V gene encodes CDR1 ENHRY and CDR2 SYGVKD. Trimming removed 3 bases from V and 1 base from J, with 8 bases in between.

The chain couples TRBV4-1 to TRBJ2-2; 8 bases are a match to TRBD1. The J segment lost 4 bases and the V segment lost 0 bases, leaving 7 bases of the junction unmatched. CDR3 size: 17 residues. Per the germline V gene, CDR1 is MGHRA and CDR2 is YSYEKL. As DNA, the CDR3 is TGCGCCAGCAGCCAAGATCCGCCAGGGGGCAGCACCGGGGAGCTGTTTTTT. Translation gives CASSQDPPGGSTGELFF.

This clone was counted a single time. Other DNA sequences in this sample translate to the same CDR3. The chain recombines TRBV9 with TRBJ2-7; 7 bases agree with TRBD2. With V trimmed by 0 bases and J by 6 bases, 3 bases remained unmatched. The CDR3 runs to 13 residues. The germline V gene has CDR1 SGDLS and CDR2 YYNGEE. The CDR3: CASSVETGGEQYF. The CDR3 nucleotides read TGTGCCAGCAGCGTAGAAACGGGAGGCGAGCAGTACTTC.

The chain carries TRBV7-9 and TRBJ2-2; a weak D match, TRBD1 (5 bases). V dropped 4 bases and J dropped 1 base, with 7 bases sitting between them. The CDR3 has 14 residues. CDR1 and CDR2 from the germline V gene are SEHNR and FQNEAQ (reference sequence). CDR3 loop: CASSYDRNTGELFF. CDR3 sequence (DNA): TGTGCCAGCAGCTATGACAGGAACACCGGGGAGCTGTTTTTT.

The chain carries TRBV15 and TRBJ2-2, with TRBD1 matching over 7 bases. CDR3 size: 17 residues. Trimming removed 0 bases from V and 4 bases from J; junction bases left unmatched: 8. Germline assignment: CDR1 LNHNV and CDR2 YYDKDF (reference sequence). In DNA form, the CDR3 reads TGTGCCACCAGCAGAGATCGGTGGCAGGGGGTCACCGGGGAGCTGTTTTTT. Translating it yields CATSRDRWQGVTGELFF.

The chain is built from TRBV2 and TRBJ2-3; D could derive from TRBD1 or TRBD2 (5 bases each). Trimming pared 1 base from V and 0 bases from J, leaving 14 bases between. The CDR3 loop spans 17 amino acids. Germline V gene sequence: CDR1 SNHLY, CDR2 FYNNEI. This CDR3 reads CASSEVGRGHSTDTQYF. CDR3 DNA sequence: TGTGCCAGCAGTGAAGTCGGCCGGGGCCATAGCACAGATACGCAGTATTTT.

This chain connects TRBV6-5 to TRBJ2-7; 10 positions agree with TRBD1. The CDR3 extends over 15 amino acids. Trimming removed 2 bases from V and 9 bases from J; junction bases left unmatched: 10. The germline V gene encodes CDR1 MNHEY and CDR2 SVGAGI. In DNA, the CDR3 is TGTGCCAGCAGTTACCTGGAGGGACAGGGGAAGGCGCAGTACTTC. Amino acid sequence: CASSYLEGQGKAQYF.

This clone was seen once. The rearrangement links TRBV27 to TRBJ1-5, with unresolved D. This CDR3 has 16 residues. V lost 4 bases, J lost 7 bases, and 20 bases lay in between. Germline V lookup: CDR1 MNHEY, CDR2 SMNVEV (reference sequence). CDR3 nucleotides: TGTGCCAGCAGTTCATCAGCCGGTCCGCTCTTACAGCCCCAGCATTTT. Its translation: CASSSSAGPLLQPQHF.

The V call is TRBV4-1, the J call TRBJ2-5; the D is unclear. V dropped 0 bases and J dropped 2 bases, with 10 bases sitting between them. The CDR3 is 15 residues long. CDR1 and CDR2 (germline): MGHRA, YSYEKL. The DNA of the CDR3 is TGCGCCAGCAGCCAAGAAGGAGACTTACAAGAGACCCAGTACTTC. Protein: CASSQEGDLQETQYF.

The chain has TRBV6-6 and TRBJ2-2; D not resolved. The CDR3 length is 14 residues. Trimming removed 5 bases at V and 4 bases at J, with 11 bases between. Germline lookup yields CDR1 MNHNY and CDR2 SVGAGI (reference sequence). CDR3 DNA sequence: TGTGCCAGCAGTATCGGACGGTTCACCGGGGAGCTGTTTTTT. Amino acid sequence: CASSIGRFTGELFF.

The chain combines TRBV7-9 with TRBJ1-1; 7 bases line up with TRBD1. The CDR3 is made up of 15 amino acids. Per germline, CDR1 SEHNR and CDR2 FQNEAQ (reference sequence). The V and J ends lost 5 bases and 3 bases, in that order; junction bases with no gene match: 9. CDR3 nucleotide sequence: TGTGCCAGCAGCGCGTTAACAGGGGACTACACTGAAGCTTTCTTT. It codes for CASSALTGDYTEAFF.

This chain joins TRBV6-1 and TRBJ2-3, with a possible D match to TRBD1 (6 bases). Germline V gene data show CDR1 as MNHNS and CDR2 as SASEGT. The CDR3 runs to 18 residues. V was clipped by 4 bases and J by 0 bases, with 20 bases between them. CDR3 amino acids: CASSGILQGTLSTDTQYF. In DNA form, the CDR3 reads TGTGCCAGCAGTGGCATACTCCAGGGGACCCTGAGCACAGATACGCAGTATTTT.

This rearrangement joins TRBV6-5 to TRBJ2-3; 8 nucleotides align to TRBD2. Germline loops: CDR1 MNHEY, CDR2 SVGAGI. After removal of 4 bases from V and 1 base from J, the junction contained 7 bases not matched to a gene. The CDR3 loop spans 16 amino acids. CDR3 coding DNA: TGTGCCAGCAGTTCTCCTACGCGGGGGGGCACAGATACGCAGTATTTT. It yields the protein CASSSPTRGGTDTQYF.

This clone was picked up one time. The CDR3 loop reads CASSVYRDGSVVYGYTF. The DNA for the CDR3 is TGTGCCAGCAGCGTTTACAGGGATGGTAGCGTCGTCTATGGCTACACCTTC. The V call is TRBV9, the J call TRBJ1-2; the D gene is possibly TRBD1 (6 bases). CDR1 is SGDLS and CDR2 is YYNGEE in the germline V gene. The CDR3 contains 17 residues. Between the trimmed V and J ends, which lost 2 bases and 4 bases, there was a span of 21 bases.

The chain joins TRBV5-4 to TRBJ1-1; 8 bases are a match to TRBD1. The germline gives CDR1 SGHNT, CDR2 YYREEE (reference sequence). V dropped 4 bases and J dropped 4; count of bases not matched to a gene: 6. The CDR3 is made up of 14 amino acids. The CDR3 DNA reads TGTGCCAGCAGCCCGGACAGGGTGAGCACTGAAGCTTTCTTT. Translating it yields CASSPDRVSTEAFF.

The rearrangement uses TRBV19 and TRBJ1-4; 7 bases are shared with TRBD1. Germline assignment: CDR1 LNHDA and CDR2 SQIVND (reference sequence). This CDR3 comprises 15 residues. After removal of 2 bases from V and 4 bases from J, the junction contained 4 bases not matched to a gene. The CDR3: CASSIRDSDNEKLFF. Written as DNA, the CDR3 is TGTGCCAGTAGTATAAGGGACAGCGATAATGAAAAACTGTTTTTT.

The chain joins TRBV6-5 to TRBJ1-6; D gene uncertain. Germline V lookup: CDR1 MNHEY, CDR2 SVGAGI. Trimming took off 10 bases at V and 3 bases at J, with 13 bases between the two ends. CDR3 size: 14 residues. In DNA, the CDR3 is TGTGCCACCGCCCTTAGGGACTATAATTCACCCCTCCACTTT. This codes for CATALRDYNSPLHF.

Worth noting for this clone: The same CDR3 is also encoded by other DNA sequences in this sample. This chain links TRBV7-9 with TRBJ2-3; D ambiguous. Trimming left V 1 base short and J 4 bases short, with 3 bases between. The CDR3 spans 12 residues. Germline CDR1 SEHNR, CDR2 FQNEAQ (reference sequence). CDR3 sequence: CASSLESDTQYF. CDR3 DNA sequence: TGTGCCAGCAGCTTAGAATCAGATACGCAGTATTTT.

Comment on this clone: Other nucleotide sequences in the sample specify the same CDR3. J is TRBJ2-7 and V is TRBV9, with D unclear. Germline V gene data show CDR1 as SGDLS and CDR2 as YYNGEE. Trimming pared 4 bases from V and 0 bases from J, leaving 11 bases between. The CDR3 length is 14 residues. CDR3 residues: CASSLGPSSYEQYF. The CDR3 DNA is TGTGCCAGCAGCCTCGGACCAAGCTCCTACGAGCAGTACTTC.